The present entry profiles one T cell receptor beta chain with its context. Germline V gene sequence: CDR1 DFQATT, CDR2 SNEGSKA (reference sequence). This CDR3 is built from 12 residues. With 2 bases removed from V and 3 bases from J, the gap between germline ends came to 6 bases. This sample was included in a study of response to subunit inactivated influenza vaccine. TCRdb passed the RT-PCR reads through MiXCR, listing each CDR3 protein once. The repertoire consists of fewer than 700,000 distinct CDR3 sequences, with 10% to 15% occurring once and the leading ten covering roughly 13%. The V and J genes are TRBV20-1 and TRBJ2-3; no clear D gene. The sample consisted of PBMCs from blood, taken roughly 6 weeks after vaccination. This clonotype was obtained from a man aged 50 or older who received an inactivated influenza vaccine. The CDR3 region is CSARYGTDTQYF. In DNA, the CDR3 is TGCAGTGCTAGATACGGGACAGATACGCAGTATTTT.